This is a list of T cell receptor beta chains from one sample in a study of blood T cell repertoires in COVID-19. Profiling relied on immunoSEQ multiplex PCR, and the TCRdb table lists in-frame clones only, not all of them. The data hold 150,000 to 200,000 clones, with 75% to 90% observed a single time. Input material: PBMCs or T cells enriched from blood (not recorded which). These receptors all stem from a man aged 35 to 55 who had recovered from COVID-19. The conserved cysteine and the conserved F or W are not part of the CDR3 here. Clone size, where shown, is once, few, many, or a class for clones that have expanded.

abundance,v_gene,CDR3aa
NA,TRBV30,AWTDRYEQY
NA,TRBV7-2,ASSLAGRVRNNEQF
NA,TRBV7-2,ASSLYGLGGYT
NA,TRBV19,ASRRVTGELF
NA,TRBV6-6,ASSYGSSEAF
NA,TRBV7-3,ASSLGGSSPGELF
NA,TRBV10-1,ASSGSGTSTGELF
NA,TRBV5-1,ASSVGTGANNSPLH
NA,TRBV4-2,ASSLTGPTEAF
NA,TRBV28,ASSPTTGGTEAF
NA,TRBV5-1,ASSLASTSGGNIQY
once,TRBV9,ASSVGGPTRAKNIQY
once,TRBV7-2,ASSLARTSKAF
NA,TRBV7-7,ASSLRRGQPQH
NA,TRBV5-5,ASSLEGTVPYEQY
NA,TRBV20-1,SASRAGPNTEAF
NA,TRBV6-1,ASSDGVEPPQH
NA,TRBV28,ASSLPMQETQY
NA,TRBV20-1,SASGVDEQF
NA,TRBV3-1/TRBV3-2,ASSQVSYEQY
once,TRBV5-1,ASSLGAGSYEQY
once,TRBV27,ASSAFPTLGRGAF
NA,TRBV27,ASSLSSGGNTEAF
NA,TRBV12-3/TRBV12-4,ASSPGDYGYT
NA,TRBV5-4,ASSSGYTQY
NA,TRBV24-1,ATSDDQDRPEAF
NA,TRBV27,ASSSAGAGEKLF
once,TRBV5-8,ASSTRDRGRYGYT
NA,TRBV24-1,ATSDPPGTSTQF
NA,TRBV3-1/TRBV3-2,ASNRGLAGNEQF
NA,TRBV30,AWRLTGGVREKLF
NA,TRBV7-8,ASSLARVVSNQPQH
NA,TRBV19,ASSIRGLEHYGYT
many,TRBV27,ASSVLPQGDQPQH
once,TRBV30,AWSKDRVGWQLF
NA,TRBV11-3,ASSLLTGATNTGELF
NA,TRBV28,ASSPYPGFDAEAF
NA,TRBV7-6,ASSPLTGGKGYT
few,TRBV25-1,ASSEQGKGTEAF
many,TRBV7-9,ASSFADTYGYT
NA,TRBV6-5,ASSSAGSNTEAF
NA,TRBV3-1/TRBV3-2,ASSSTTGNTEAF
NA,TRBV5-4,ASSPETGNSPLH
NA,TRBV2,ASSQGQHNQPQH
NA,TRBV3-1/TRBV3-2,ASSQVSLEQF
NA,TRBV7-9,ASTFGRGNSPLH
NA,TRBV5-4,ASSLGTGGNSPLH
once,TRBV30,AWSAGTVVSYEQY
NA,TRBV11-3,ASSLAGRTEAF
NA,TRBV4-2,ASSTSSGETQY
NA,TRBV28,ASSRPSGPTYEQY
NA,TRBV5-8,ASSLTGLGINSPLH
NA,TRBV7-8,ASSTGTGVARELF
NA,TRBV27,ASSLDRGNTEAF
NA,TRBV3-1/TRBV3-2,ASSPLAWGGPLDTQY